One and the same sample provided the 17 T cell receptor beta chains below, sequenced in a study of OX40 agonist ivuxolimab in advanced cancers. Repertoires were generated with immunoSEQ multiplex PCR, while TCRdb's copy carries only in-frame clones and drops some. The sample yields more than 25,000 clones, around 80% seen once. This sample comprised CD4+ or CD8+ T cells sorted from blood, obtained in a trial of the OX40 agonist ivuxolimab. The receptors derive from an adult with an advanced solid tumor such as melanoma, head and neck, liver or kidney cancer.

The sample holds a few counts of this clone. This rearrangement joins TRBV5-1 to TRBJ2-7; 9 bases are a match to TRBD2. Unmatched junction bases numbered 7, after V lost 4 bases and J lost 2 bases. Germline CDR1 and CDR2: SGHRS and YFSETQ. The CDR3 covers 15 residues. Here the CDR3 reads CASSGVASGAYEQYF. The DNA of the CDR3 is TGCGCCAGCAGCGGGGTGGCTAGCGGGGCCTACGAGCAGTACTTC.

This clone was counted at least ten times. The chain uses TRBV4-2 and TRBJ1-1, with D hard to call. Trimming removed 0 bases at V and 3 bases at J, with 20 bases between. The CDR3 is 18 amino acids. CDR1 LGHNA and CDR2 YNFKEQ come from the germline V gene. Here the CDR3 reads CASSQDGGRGRKHTEAFF. The CDR3, as DNA: TGTGCCAGCAGCCAAGATGGCGGGCGGGGAAGAAAACACACTGAAGCTTTCTTT.

The genes are TRBV9 and TRBJ2-7; D gene ambiguous. CDR3 length equals 15 residues. CDR1 SGDLS and CDR2 YYNGEE come from the germline V gene. Trimming removed 0 bases from V and 2 bases from J, with 12 bases in between. CDR3 bases: TGTGCCAGCAGCGTAGAGGGTATAGGTACCTACGAGCAGTACTTC. It specifies CASSVEGIGTYEQYF.

The chain is built from TRBV28 and TRBJ2-7, with TRBD2 matching over 13 bases. This CDR3 is built from 13 residues. Germline CDR1 is MDHEN and CDR2 is SYDVKM. V lost 10 bases and J lost 4; bases outside the gene matches: 4. The CDR3 DNA reads as TGTGCCACCCGGACTAGCGGGAGTTACGAGCAGTACTTC. Translation: CATRTSGSYEQYF.

The chain links TRBV4-1 to TRBJ2-7; D not resolved. The CDR3 is 13 residues long. Germline-derived CDR1 and CDR2 are MGHRA and YSYEKL. V lost 4 bases to trimming and J lost 3 bases, with 10 bases between them. The CDR3 sequence: CASSRVLFYEQYF. CDR3 nucleotides: TGCGCCAGCAGCCGGGTCCTCTTCTACGAGCAGTACTTC.

CDR3 nucleotides: TGTGCCAGCAGCCCCCAAAACACCGTTCAAGAGACCCAGTACTTC. It is translated as CASSPQNTVQETQYF. The V and J genes are TRBV7-9 and TRBJ2-5; D not certain. CDR3 length: 15 amino acids. CDR1 is SEHNR, CDR2 FQNEAQ, per germline (reference sequence). V lost 5 bases to trimming and J lost 2 bases, with 15 bases between them.

V usage is TRBV7-3 and J usage is TRBJ2-3, with a weak D call TRBD2 (7 bases). V gave up 5 bases and J gave up 5 bases, with 14 bases separating them. The CDR3 is 14 amino acids. CDR1 is SGHTA, CDR2 FQGTGA, per germline. CDR3 region: CASSPGGRGDTQYF. CDR3 DNA sequence: TGTGCCAGCAGCCCCGGGGGGCGCGGAGATACGCAGTATTTT.

The rearrangement uses TRBV2 and TRBJ1-5, with 7 bases aligning to TRBD1. The CDR3 is 15 amino acids. Per the germline V gene, CDR1 is SNHLY and CDR2 is FYNNEI. V trimming: 6 bases; J trimming: 0 bases; junction bases outside the gene matches: 5. DNA of the CDR3: TGTGCCAGCAGGGCCGGACAGGATAGCAATCAGCCCCAGCATTTT. It translates to CASRAGQDSNQPQHF.

This clone is a singleton in its sample. The gene calls are TRBV5-4 and TRBJ2-7, with 8 nucleotides matching TRBD1. Germline V gene sequence: CDR1 SGHNT, CDR2 YYREEE (reference sequence). Losses at the gene ends were 4 bases for V and 3 bases for J; bases not matched to a gene: 3. This CDR3 is 13 amino acids long. In DNA form, the CDR3 reads TGTGCCAGCAGCCTGGGACAGGTCTACGAGCAGTACTTC. Amino acid sequence: CASSLGQVYEQYF.

V gene TRBV7-9 combines with J gene TRBJ2-1, with 9 bases fitting TRBD1. Germline loops: CDR1 SEHNR, CDR2 FQNEAQ (reference sequence). J gave up 8 bases and V 3 bases, and 11 bases lay outside the gene matches. The CDR3 is 16 residues long. CDR3 DNA: TGTGCCAGCAGCTTGGACACAGGGGGCTACGATCATGAGCAGTTCTTC. It codes for CASSLDTGGYDHEQFF.

V and J are TRBV7-9 and TRBJ1-2; D is unclear. CDR1 and CDR2 from the germline V gene are SEHNR and FQNEAQ (reference sequence). The CDR3 spans 12 residues. The V and J ends lost 1 base and 4 bases respectively, with 4 bases between them. Here the CDR3 reads CASSLGGYGYTF. CDR3 in DNA: TGTGCCAGCAGCTTAGGCGGCTATGGCTACACCTTC.

The chain employs TRBV28 and TRBJ1-2, with 9 bases lining up with TRBD1. Germline CDR1 is MDHEN and CDR2 is SYDVKM. J gave up 5 bases and V 3 bases, and 13 bases lay outside the gene matches. This CDR3 is 17 amino acids long. CDR3 nucleotides: TGTGCCAGCAGTTTGACCCGTCGGACAGGGGAGAAGTATGGCTACACCTTC. Translated: CASSLTRRTGEKYGYTF.

This clone was recorded once. The chain carries TRBV28 and TRBJ2-7; D call uncertain. The germline CDR1 and CDR2 sequences are MDHEN and SYDVKM. V lost 7 bases and J lost 6, with 19 bases in between. This CDR3 contains 14 residues. The CDR3 is CASTLGFRVGEQYF. Here the CDR3 DNA reads TGTGCCAGCACCTTAGGATTTAGAGTTGGCGAGCAGTACTTC.

The chain recombines TRBV5-8 with TRBJ1-2; the D gene is possibly TRBD1 (5 bases). The germline V and J ends were trimmed by 4 bases and 3 bases, with 13 bases remaining between them. Germline V gene data show CDR1 as SGHTS and CDR2 as YDEGEE. The CDR3 covers 14 residues. CDR3 sequence reads: CASSETVADYGYTF. The CDR3 bases are TGTGCCAGCAGCGAGACAGTGGCCGACTATGGCTACACCTTC.

This clone is judged medium-sized. The CDR3 is CASSVASGRGNEQFF. The CDR3 coding sequence is TGTGCCAGCAGCGTAGCTAGCGGGCGTGGGAATGAGCAGTTCTTC. This chain joins TRBV9 and TRBJ2-1; 8 bases are shared with TRBD2. V lost 0 bases, J lost 7 bases, and 6 bases stayed unmatched. The CDR3 is 15 residues long. CDR1 and CDR2 (germline): SGDLS, YYNGEE.

J is TRBJ1-5 and V is TRBV11-2; D gene uncertain. V lost 3 bases and J lost 3, with 15 bases in between. The CDR3 extends over 16 amino acids. In germline, CDR1 is SGHAT, CDR2 FQNNGV. The CDR3 loop reads CASSFELRLHNQPQHF. CDR3 DNA sequence: TGTGCCAGCAGCTTTGAGTTACGGCTTCACAATCAGCCCCAGCATTTT.

The rearrangement joins TRBV30 to TRBJ1-1; tentative D call: TRBD1 (5 bases). Trimming removed 2 bases from V and 4 bases from J, with 20 bases in between. CDR1 is GTSNPN and CDR2 is SVGIG in the germline V gene (reference sequence). The CDR3 length is 16 residues. The CDR3 region is CAWSHGQGRYSTEAFF. The DNA of the CDR3 is TGTGCCTGGAGTCACGGGCAGGGAAGGTACAGCACTGAAGCTTTCTTT.